The sequence of this TCR beta chain was determined in a study of shared clonotypes between healthy human individuals (dated by TCRdb to about 2020). A note on the overall study: The cohort comprised two women and a few men aged 18 to 49 years. To increase sequencing depth and limit assay-specific biases, TCR repertoire library preparation and sequencing were carried out by different laboratories using diverse techniques. Leukapheresis yielded between about 0.9 and 9.5 billion PBMCs per donor. Per donor, three plates each were used for CD4 naive and CD4 memory, two for CD8 naive, and one for CD8 memory. To estimate repertoire size and how much clonotype sharing occurs between individuals, the study deeply sequenced the blood TCR repertoires of several healthy adults. The paper as a whole reports these results and caveats: Naive subsets generally had larger estimated clonotype richness than memory subsets. Only blood was sampled, and tissue TCR repertoires likely differ from those in blood. Based on pairwise subsampling, the degree of clonotype sharing among donors was expected to be affected by sequencing depth. Sharing across four donors was observed for around 5% of naive CD4, 3.5% of naive CD8, 2.3% of memory CD4, and about 0.38% of memory CD8 clonotypes. The small number of donors limited the genetic and exposure-history diversity represented. Rarefaction of sorted-subset datasets indicated incomplete sequencing despite the large sequencing depth. Compared with non-shared clonotypes, the clonotypes found in all four sorted-subset donors had higher generation probabilities.

To note about this clone: The specificity of this receptor is unknown. No much larger clone is present one base from it, and per-base qualities are unavailable.

Healthy HIV-negative adults with no recently reported acute infections or vaccinations were included as donors. All donors were Caucasian adults living in Nashville, Tennessee, USA. CD4+ T cells were enriched through magnetic negative selection, after which naive cells were positively selected on CD45RA and the remaining negative fraction served as the memory subset. Blood was obtained by leukapheresis, after which PBMCs were separated by Ficoll-Histopaque density gradient centrifugation and cryopreserved in liquid nitrogen vapor phase. Analytical flow cytometry was used to check the purity and quantity of each magnetically sorted T cell population. Each sorted fraction had its genomic DNA isolated and then quantified by UV absorbance on a Nanodrop 2000c. Using the deep immunoSEQ assay, TCR CDR3 regions were amplified from genomic DNA by multiplex PCR. Extracted genomic DNA from each cell subset was spread evenly across all wells of several immunoSEQ 96-well plates, with each plate serving as a replicate. Each replicate PCR for sorted subsets received 200 ng genomic DNA, equal to about 30,000 T cell genomes. Purified libraries were measured with a Qubit 3.0 fluorometer, size-checked on a Bioanalyzer 2100, and measured again with the KAPA Library Quantification kit. Every immunoSEQ 96-well plate was sequenced on a separate single-read 150-cycle Illumina NextSeq 550 flow cell. On the study's bioinformatics: The immunoSEQ output contained only junctional sequences without quality scores, so filtering could not match that applied to full-length reads. Sequences were annotated with PyIR, a Python wrapper for IgBLAST v1.9, and V/J genes and CDR3 were assigned using IMGT germline references. Any read was removed if the V/J assignment was weak (E-value above 1e-6), the CDR3 was missing, or the read contained stop codons, out-of-frame junctions, or ambiguous translated residues. A V3J clonotype was defined by an identical inferred V gene, J gene, and CDR3 amino acid sequence. Percentage overlap between repertoires was computed as shared unique clonotypes divided by the size of the smaller repertoire. Richness of each repertoire was evaluated using RTK rarefaction, the Chao1 estimator, and Recon v2.1 estimates of unobserved clonotypes. For all TCRbeta clonotypes obtained by the gDNA method from a few donors, generation probabilities were computed with OLGA. TCRdb took this table from immuneACCESS and kept in-frame rearrangements with V and J called. Such tables lack part of the clones; where checked against another copy, unresolved V genes explain under half of the gap, and the rest is unexplained. The D gene and trimming were derived from the DNA, and the V and J assignments and clone size from that table. The sample data list some 790,000 clones, and over 55% of these were observed just once. The ten largest clones take up more than 1.5% of the sample.

The CDR1 and CDR2 encoded by the germline V gene (reference sequence) are SEHNR and FQNEAQ. V is reduced by 5 bases and J by 1 base, leaving a spacing of 13 bases between them. Taken from cysteine to phenylalanine, the CDR3 has 15 residues. Here the CDR3 DNA is all that survives: 45 bases in frame from base 1. This TCR derives from a young woman in good health. Sequenced material: memory CD4+ T cells sorted from blood. The label giving this sample's cell subset or site can be read as: CD45RA-negative fraction. The rearrangement joined TRBV7-9 to TRBJ2-3; a tentative D call is TRBD2 (5 bases match). The DNA reads TGTGCCAGCAGCGGTGAACTAGAGGGCACAGATACGCAGTATTTT. This is translated as CASSGELEGTDTQYF.